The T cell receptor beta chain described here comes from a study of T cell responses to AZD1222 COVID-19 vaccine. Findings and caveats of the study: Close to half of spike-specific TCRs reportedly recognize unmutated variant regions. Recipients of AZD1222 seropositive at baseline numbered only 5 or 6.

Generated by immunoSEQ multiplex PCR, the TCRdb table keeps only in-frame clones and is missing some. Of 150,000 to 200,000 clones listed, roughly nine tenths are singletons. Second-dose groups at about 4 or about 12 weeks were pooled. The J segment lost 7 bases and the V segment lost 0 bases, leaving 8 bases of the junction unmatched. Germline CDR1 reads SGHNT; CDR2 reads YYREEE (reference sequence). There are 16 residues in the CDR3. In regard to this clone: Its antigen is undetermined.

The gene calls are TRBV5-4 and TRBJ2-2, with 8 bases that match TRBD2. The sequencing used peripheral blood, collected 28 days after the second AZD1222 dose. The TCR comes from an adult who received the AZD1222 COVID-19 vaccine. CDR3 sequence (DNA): TGTGCCAGCAGCTTGGGAGGCGCGGGGGGCGTCGGGGAGCTGTTTTTT. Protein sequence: CASSLGGAGGVGELFF. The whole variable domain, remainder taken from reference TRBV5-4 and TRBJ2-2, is ETGVTQSPTHLIKTRGQQVTLRCSSQSGHNTVSWYQQALGQGPQFIFQYYREEENGRGNFPPRFSGLQFPNYSSELNVNALELDDSALYLCASSLGGAGGVGELFFGEGSRLTVL.